The 11 T cell receptor beta chains below come from one sample, sequenced in a study of cytomegalovirus exposure and HLA in healthy donors. 13 Jbeta primers and 60 Vbeta primers were used for the PCR. TCRdb keeps only in-frame clones here, not all; method: immunoSEQ multiplex PCR. The sample records 45,000 to 75,000 clones, about two thirds being singletons. Sequencing input: PBMCs. The source of these receptors is a woman in her fifties or sixties in good health and CMV-seropositive.

This rearrangement joins TRBV7-2 to TRBJ2-5, with D possibly being TRBD1 (5 bases). Germline V CDR1 and CDR2: SGHTA, FQGNSA. The germline V and J ends were trimmed by 0 bases and 2 bases, with 10 bases remaining between them. The CDR3 consists of 15 residues. This chain's CDR3 is CASSLAGQRQETQYF. The CDR3 coding sequence is TGTGCCAGCAGCTTAGCGGGGCAGAGACAAGAGACCCAGTACTTC. Full variable domain (rest looked up from reference TRBV7-2 and TRBJ2-5): GAGVSQSPSNKVTEKGKDVELRCDPISGHTALYWYRQSLGQGLEFLIYFQGNSAPDKSGLPSDRFSAERTGGSVSTLTIQRTQQEDSAVYLCASSLAGQRQETQYFGPGTRLLVL.

The chain links TRBV18 to TRBJ1-1; no clear D. Trimming removed 3 bases from V and 1 base from J, with 9 bases in between. Germline-derived CDR1 and CDR2 are KGHSH and LQKENI. The CDR3 runs to 14 residues. CDR3 in amino acids: CASSPGSQNTEAFF. CDR3 bases: TGTGCCAGCTCACCCGGTTCTCAGAACACTGAAGCTTTCTTT.

This chain uses TRBV7-8 with TRBJ1-1; TRBD1 aligns across 8 bases. The CDR3 runs 14 residues. Germline V gene data show CDR1 as SGHVS and CDR2 as FQNEAQ. Germline trimming cut 11 bases from V and 1 base from J; bases unmatched to any gene: 9. The chain's CDR3 is CAGKDGTGNTEAFF. CDR3 DNA: TGTGCCGGCAAGGATGGGACAGGGAACACTGAAGCTTTCTTT.

The V gene is TRBV27, the J gene TRBJ2-3; 8 nucleotides line up with TRBD1. The germline V gene has CDR1 MNHEY and CDR2 SMNVEV (reference sequence). The trim removed 2 bases at V and 2 bases at J, leaving 3 bases unmatched. The CDR3 has 15 residues. CDR3 residues: CASSLRQGITDTQYF. The CDR3 region has the DNA TGTGCCAGCAGTTTAAGACAGGGGATCACAGATACGCAGTATTTT.

The chain employs TRBV9 and TRBJ1-1, with 7 bases that match TRBD1. From germline, CDR1 is SGDLS and CDR2 YYNGEE. V lost 4 bases, J lost 0 bases, and 3 bases stayed unmatched. This CDR3 is 14 amino acids long. CDR3 nucleotide sequence: TGTGCCAGCAGCTCCGGGACAGTGAACACTGAAGCTTTCTTT. This translates into CASSSGTVNTEAFF.

This clone was counted a few times. This sequence joins TRBV7-3 and TRBJ2-2; TRBD2 agrees at 8 bases. The CDR3 extends over 15 amino acids. The V segment lost 7 bases and the J segment 4 bases; nucleotides outside the gene matches: 8. Germline V lookup: CDR1 SGHTA, CDR2 FQGTGA. The CDR3 coding sequence is TGTGCCAGCAAAACTGAACGGGGGGGCACCGGGGAGCTGTTTTTT. Its translation: CASKTERGGTGELFF.

The gene calls are TRBV5-1 and TRBJ1-2; no reliable D call. V was pared by 5 bases and J by 11 bases, with 22 bases between. Looked up from germline, CDR1 is SGHRS and CDR2 is YFSETQ. This CDR3 has 14 amino acids. The CDR3 region is CASSVEERLPEYTF. DNA of the CDR3: TGCGCCAGCAGTGTAGAGGAAAGGCTCCCAGAATACACCTTC.

This clone was seen once. This chain uses TRBV4-3 with TRBJ2-1; perhaps TRBD2 as D (6 bases). V shed 0 bases and J shed 3 bases, with 12 bases lying between them. Germline V gene data show CDR1 as LGHNA and CDR2 as YSLEER. The CDR3 contains 16 residues. The CDR3 protein is CASSQDGGARYNEQFF. The CDR3 coding sequence is TGCGCCAGCAGCCAAGATGGCGGGGCCCGCTACAATGAGCAGTTCTTC.

J is TRBJ1-4 and V is TRBV2; D gene unclear. Trimming shortened V by 1 base and J by 7 bases, and 19 bases separated the two germline ends. The CDR3 totals 17 residues. CDR1 SNHLY and CDR2 FYNNEI come from the germline V gene. The CDR3 is CASSEGYSTAGGEKLFF. In DNA, the CDR3 is TGTGCCAGCAGTGAAGGATATTCTACTGCCGGTGGTGAAAAACTGTTTTTT.

This rearrangement joins TRBV6-1 to TRBJ1-5; D not resolved. V was clipped by 1 base and J by 0 bases, with 7 bases between them. This CDR3 has 15 amino acids. Germline-derived CDR1 and CDR2 are MNHNS and SASEGT. The CDR3 DNA reads TGTGCCAGCAGTGAAGGCACTTATAGCAATCAGCCCCAGCATTTT. Protein product: CASSEGTYSNQPQHF.

The CDR3 loop reads CASSVTGNQPQHF. CDR3 nucleotide sequence: TGTGCCAGCAGCGTCACAGGGAATCAGCCCCAGCATTTT. V is TRBV9 and J is TRBJ1-5; D possibly corresponds to TRBD1 (6 bases). Per germline, CDR1 SGDLS and CDR2 YYNGEE. This CDR3 is 13 amino acids long. Trimming cost V 2 bases and J 4 bases, with 7 bases left between them.